These T cell receptor beta chains were read from a single sample in a study of T cell repertoires in cytomegalovirus infection. These receptors lack a known antigen. TCRdb used MiXCR to reprocess the reads, holding one entry per CDR3 protein. Seen here are roughly 87,000 distinct CDR3 sequences, about 29% observed once, and the top ten hold around 68%. The sequenced sample was CD8+ T cells from cultured PBMCs, obtained from culture after CMV antigen stimulation. The receptors originated from a human donor in good health (CMV status not recorded). Some clones in this sample may be carry-over from other donors' samples. The CDR3 runs from the conserved cysteine through the conserved F or W. A D gene is named only where the DNA matches it firmly. Some rows mark clone size as missing; the rest say once, few, many or name a class of expanded clone.

abundance | d_gene | j_gene | v_gene | CDR3aa | CDR3nt
- | - | TRBJ1-4 | TRBV15 | CATSTWGRDEKLFF | TGTGCCACCAGCACTTGGGGCAGGGATGAAAAACTGTTTTTT
few | - | TRBJ1-2 | TRBV2 | CASSEWRQPNYGYTF | TGTGCCAGCAGTGAATGGCGCCAACCTAACTATGGCTACACCTTC
- | TRBD2 | TRBJ2-7 | TRBV27 | CASSPPSGGPNGEQYF | TGTGCCAGCAGTCCCCCATCGGGGGGGCCTAACGGCGAGCAGTACTTC
few | TRBD1 | TRBJ1-4 | TRBV3-1 | CASSPRTGTGAEKLFF | TGTGCCAGCAGCCCTAGAACCGGGACAGGTGCTGAAAAACTGTTTTTT
few | - | TRBJ2-1 | TRBV20-1 | CVAPGANEQFF | TGCGTCGCCCCAGGGGCGAATGAGCAGTTCTTC
- | - | TRBJ2-3 | TRBV11-2 | CASSLGPGGGTDTQYF | TGTGCCAGCAGCTTAGGGCCAGGAGGGGGCACAGATACGCAGTATTTT
many | - | TRBJ1-1 | TRBV9 | CASSVGGGGAEAFF | TGTGCCAGCAGCGTAGGAGGGGGAGGGGCTGAAGCTTTCTTT
many | - | TRBJ2-2 | TRBV7-6 | CASSLAESGNTGELFF | TGTGCCAGCAGCTTAGCGGAGAGCGGAAACACCGGGGAGCTGTTTTTT
- | - | TRBJ1-1 | TRBV27 | CASSLIAGGRTEAFF | TGTGCCAGCAGTTTAATTGCGGGGGGTAGGACTGAAGCTTTCTTT
many | TRBD2 | TRBJ2-1 | TRBV6-2/TRBV6-3 | CASSFGLELNNEQFF | TGTGCCAGCAGTTTTGGACTAGAGCTTAACAATGAGCAGTTCTTC
many | - | TRBJ2-1 | TRBV12-3/TRBV12-4 | CAASPRIGEQFF | TGTGCCGCCAGCCCGAGGATTGGTGAGCAGTTCTTC
- | - | TRBJ1-1 | TRBV15 | CTTSVGTLGTEAFF | TGTACCACCTCCGTAGGGACCCTGGGCACTGAAGCTTTCTTT
- | - | TRBJ2-2 | TRBV19 | CANSISSTGELFF | TGTGCCAATAGTATCAGCAGCACCGGGGAGCTGTTTTTT
- | - | TRBJ2-2 | TRBV12-3/TRBV12-4 | CASTPAGTANTGELFF | TGTGCCAGCACCCCTGCAGGGACTGCGAACACCGGGGAGCTGTTTTTT
few | TRBD2 | TRBJ2-1 | TRBV4-1 | CASSPPGLASYNEQFF | TGCGCCAGCAGCCCACCGGGACTAGCTTCATACAATGAGCAGTTCTTC
medium-sized | - | TRBJ1-1 | TRBV5-1 | CASSFGGNTEAFF | TGCGCCAGCAGCTTTGGTGGGAACACTGAAGCTTTCTTT
- | - | TRBJ2-1 | TRBV4-2 | CASSQEIVGTYNEQFF | TGTGCCAGCAGCCAAGAAATCGTCGGGACGTACAATGAGCAGTTCTTC
- | TRBD1 | TRBJ2-1 | TRBV7-9 | CASSTDRGGSYNEQFF | TGTGCCAGCAGCACGGACAGGGGAGGATCCTACAATGAGCAGTTCTTC
few | - | TRBJ1-1 | TRBV7-9 | CASSRKGHLNTEAFF | TGTGCCAGCAGCCGGAAGGGACACTTGAACACTGAAGCTTTCTTT
few | - | TRBJ2-1 | TRBV7-9 | CASSPTSGSNEQFF | TGTGCCAGCAGCCCAACATCTGGGAGCAATGAGCAGTTCTTC
many | TRBD1 | TRBJ2-7 | TRBV4-1 | CASSLGTGSYEQYF | TGCGCCAGCAGCCTGGGGACAGGATCCTACGAGCAGTACTTC
- | TRBD1 | TRBJ2-7 | TRBV19 | CASSIALSGGTFFYEQYF | TGTGCCAGTAGTATAGCCCTCTCAGGGGGAACCTTCTTCTACGAGCAGTACTTC